These T cell receptor beta chains were read from a single sample in a study of shared T cell receptors in the human thymus. Method: immunoSEQ multiplex PCR; TCRdb's copy keeps in-frame clones and lacks some. The sample includes hundreds of thousands of clones, 85% to 90% of them seen just once. The same sample was also used in a study of human thymus T cells.

Sequencing was carried out using thymocytes. The receptors derive from a boy under three years old with a congenital heart defect. CDR3s include the opening cysteine and the closing phenylalanine or tryptophan. Some rows have no size entry. The others give once, few or many, or a class for an expanded clone.

V | size | CDR3
TRBV11-3 | once | CASSRHVKRAKNIQYF
TRBV7-9 | . | CASSPVGQREVGYNEQFF
TRBV6-6 | . | CASSYSRTGEAFF
TRBV6-6 | . | CASSPGGIAYEQYF
TRBV6-5 | . | CASRPERTDTQYF
TRBV28 | . | CASTPRGDYGYTF
TRBV5-6 | . | CASSKGGRGGNIQYF
TRBV10-3 | . | CAISESTGEDPYNEQFF
TRBV12-5 | . | CASATDNQETQYF
TRBV7-2 | . | CASSLQGNSPLHF
TRBV7-8 | . | CASSATPSRYRSYEQYF
TRBV7-2 | . | CASNNGSWTDTQYF
TRBV10-3 | . | CAITVGGSPDNEQFF
TRBV2 | . | CASRNPGTGVANEKLFF
TRBV28 | . | CASSPGYRVEQYF
TRBV15 | . | CATSTQHRRGYSNQPQHF
TRBV6-6 | . | CASSPPGTRRAYGYTF
TRBV4-2 | . | CASSLRTGLNTEAFF
TRBV10-3 | . | CAISPRNTEAFF
TRBV30 | . | CAWTPGGGSRRKFF
TRBV27 | . | CASSLPQRETGHEQYF
TRBV19 | . | CASTRGQYGYTF
TRBV27 | . | CASSSNETAFTYGYTF
TRBV5-4 | few | CASSSDSPHEQYF
TRBV4-3 | few | CASSLSFSGSPPYEQYF
TRBV6-5 | . | CASSFSGRGTGELFF
TRBV30 | . | CAWMTSETYEQYF
TRBV2 | once | CASSHRRQETQYF
TRBV12-5 | . | CASALGQGQDTQYF
TRBV27 | . | CASSRQITHEQYF
TRBV29-1 | few | CSVKTGNTIYF
TRBV9 | . | CASSAIVAGLNIQYF
TRBV11-1 | . | CASSGSGGRAHEQFF
TRBV15 | . | CATSRDDPDRDGTQYF
TRBV28 | . | CASSLEDREKICYEQYF
TRBV2 | . | CASSLEGLAVNEQYF
TRBV27 | . | CASRPSRASYEQYF
TRBV28 | . | CASSLLAGERDTQYF
TRBV4-3 | . | CASSPREVRKENSGNTIYF
TRBV29-1 | . | CSVEVYRTSGLNEQFF
TRBV28 | . | CASSLCIGGTSGSGGGELFF
TRBV30 | . | CAWTGFLNTEAFF
TRBV5-4 | few | CASSIRPRRSYGYTF
TRBV13 | . | CASSPAGGGNTEAFF
TRBV6-1 | few | CASRGQGSQETQYF
TRBV5-4 | once | CASSLASSTDTQYF
TRBV29-1 | . | CSVEDWGLARGDEQFF
TRBV14 | . | CASSPSGELFF
TRBV28 | . | CASRGQGNTEAFF
TRBV7-9 | once | CASSLAVAGDYEQYF
TRBV4-3 | . | CASSVNTGNQPQHF
TRBV7-9 | . | CASSLGGASPPSTNEKLFF
TRBV5-1 | once | CASSLGGEGHPSETQYF
TRBV5-6 | . | CASNPPEGRWVTEAFF
TRBV5-1 | once | CASRVQGSYEQYF
TRBV5-5 | . | CASSLEGGADTGELFF
TRBV28 | . | CASSSSLRGPPQETQYF
TRBV5-1 | . | CASPPTSGRSEQYF
TRBV6-1 | once | CASSEALARGVHEQYF